Reported below is one T cell receptor (beta chain). The sample comes from a study of blood T cell repertoires in COVID-19. Background on the study: From the United States, Italy and Spain came samples of acute and convalescent COVID-19. From T cells, B-cell-depleted T cells, or PBMCs came the material, which was cDNA or gDNA.

In the original workflow: Estimation of nucleated cell counts was performed using reference gene primer amplification. Assay used: immunoSEQ multiplex PCR; TCRdb lists only in-frame clones, some missing. For V, J and clone size, that table is used; D and trimming come from the DNA. The data contain roughly 39,000 clones, 75% to 90% of them singletons. Trimming cost V 2 bases and J 2 bases, with 7 bases left between them. Germline V CDR1 and CDR2: SGHNT, YYREEE (reference sequence). The CDR3 contains 13 residues. This chain uses TRBV5-4 with TRBJ1-2; D is possibly TRBD1 (6 bases). This TCR was recovered from a man aged 45-65 years with active or convalescent COVID-19. Sequencing was carried out using peripheral blood. This chain's CDR3 is CASSLGQNYGYTF. The CDR3 DNA is TGTGCCAGCAGCTTAGGACAGAACTATGGCTACACCTTC. The whole variable domain, remainder taken from reference TRBV5-4 and TRBJ1-2, is ETGVTQSPTHLIKTRGQQVTLRCSSQSGHNTVSWYQQALGQGPQFIFQYYREEENGRGNFPPRFSGLQFPNYSSELNVNALELDDSALYLCASSLGQNYGYTFGSGTRLTVV.